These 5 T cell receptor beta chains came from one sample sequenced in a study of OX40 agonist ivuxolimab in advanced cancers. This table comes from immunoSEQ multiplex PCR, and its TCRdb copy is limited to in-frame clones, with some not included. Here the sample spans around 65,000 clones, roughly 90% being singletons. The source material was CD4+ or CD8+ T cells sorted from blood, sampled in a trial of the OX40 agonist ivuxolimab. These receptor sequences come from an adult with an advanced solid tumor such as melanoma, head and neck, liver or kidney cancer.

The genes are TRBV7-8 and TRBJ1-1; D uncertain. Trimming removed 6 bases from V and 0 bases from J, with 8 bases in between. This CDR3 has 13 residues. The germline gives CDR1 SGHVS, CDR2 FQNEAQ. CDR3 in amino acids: CASSRLLNTEAFF. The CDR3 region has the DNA TGTGCCAGCAGTAGGCTTCTGAACACTGAAGCTTTCTTT.

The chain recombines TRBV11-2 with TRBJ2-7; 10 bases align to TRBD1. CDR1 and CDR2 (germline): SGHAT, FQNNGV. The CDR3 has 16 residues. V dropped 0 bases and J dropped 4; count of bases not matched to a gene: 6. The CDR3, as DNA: TGTGCCAGCAGCTTAGATAGGGCGGGACAGGGGTACGAGCAGTACTTC. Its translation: CASSLDRAGQGYEQYF.

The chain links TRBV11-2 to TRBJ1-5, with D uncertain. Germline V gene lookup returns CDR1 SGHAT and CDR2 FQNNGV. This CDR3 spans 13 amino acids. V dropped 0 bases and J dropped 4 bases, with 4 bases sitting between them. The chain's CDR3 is CASSLEANQPQHF. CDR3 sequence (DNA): TGTGCCAGCAGCTTAGAGGCAAATCAGCCCCAGCATTTT.

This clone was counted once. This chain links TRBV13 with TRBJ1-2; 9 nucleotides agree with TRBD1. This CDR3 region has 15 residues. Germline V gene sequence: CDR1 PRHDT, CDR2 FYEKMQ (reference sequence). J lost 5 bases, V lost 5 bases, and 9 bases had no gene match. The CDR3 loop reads CASSHQGQGRYGYTF. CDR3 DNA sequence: TGTGCCAGCAGCCACCAGGGACAGGGAAGGTATGGCTACACCTTC.

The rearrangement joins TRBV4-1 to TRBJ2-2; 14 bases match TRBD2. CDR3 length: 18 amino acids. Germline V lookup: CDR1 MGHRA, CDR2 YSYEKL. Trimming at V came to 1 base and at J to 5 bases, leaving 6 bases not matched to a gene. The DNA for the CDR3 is TGCGCCAGCAGCCAAGGACTAGCGGGGGGGCCAGAGACCGGGGAGCTGTTTTTT. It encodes CASSQGLAGGPETGELFF.